This T cell receptor beta chain was sequenced in a study of technical replicates of blood from a handful of donors. Clones were sequenced by immunoSEQ multiplex PCR, and TCRdb holds only the in-frame ones, with some missing. The top ten clones hold roughly 0.17% of a sample with tens of thousands of clones, approximately 96% of them seen once. This CDR3 spans 15 amino acids. V lost 3 bases to trimming and J lost 3 bases, with 13 bases between them. Germline loops: CDR1 SGHNT, CDR2 YENEEA. This rearrangement joins TRBV11-3 to TRBJ2-3; weak D call: TRBD1 (6 bases). This clonotype originated in a human donor in good health. The sequenced material came from T cells isolated from PBMCs. In DNA, the CDR3 is TGTGCCAGCAGCTTGGGACAAGGCCAGACAGATACGCAGTATTTT. Its translation: CASSLGQGQTDTQYF.